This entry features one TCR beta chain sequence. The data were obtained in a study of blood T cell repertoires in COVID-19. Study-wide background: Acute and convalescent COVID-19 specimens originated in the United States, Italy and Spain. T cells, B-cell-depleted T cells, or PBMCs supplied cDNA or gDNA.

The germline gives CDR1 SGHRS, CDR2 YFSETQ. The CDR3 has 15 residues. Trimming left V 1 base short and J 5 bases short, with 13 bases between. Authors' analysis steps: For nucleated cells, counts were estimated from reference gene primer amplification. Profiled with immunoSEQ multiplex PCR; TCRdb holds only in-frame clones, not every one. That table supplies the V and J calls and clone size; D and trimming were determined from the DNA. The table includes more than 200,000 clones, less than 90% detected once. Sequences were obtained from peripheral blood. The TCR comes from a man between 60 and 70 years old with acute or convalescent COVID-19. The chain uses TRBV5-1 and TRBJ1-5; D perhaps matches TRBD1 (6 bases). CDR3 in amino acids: CASSLQGSSDQPQHF. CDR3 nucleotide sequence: TGCGCCAGCAGCTTGCAGGGGTCGAGTGATCAGCCCCAGCATTTT.